This is a list of T cell receptor beta chains from one sample in a study of shared clonotypes between healthy human individuals. The data were produced by immunoSEQ multiplex PCR, yet TCRdb's version contains in-frame clones alone and is incomplete. Among roughly 2.5 million clones listed, 85% to 95% were seen once. The sequenced sample consisted of naive CD4+ T cells sorted from blood. These TCRs come from a man between 18 and 29 years old in good health. CDR3s include the opening cysteine and the closing phenylalanine or tryptophan. Fields, in order: J gene, D gene, clone size, V gene, CDR3 protein, CDR3 DNA. D genes are given only for firm matches. A row's size may be missing; if present it is once, few, many or a size class.

J gene: TRBJ2-5; D gene: NA; clone size: NA; V gene: TRBV13; CDR3 protein: CASSLGAAQETQYF; CDR3 DNA: TGTGCCAGCAGCTTAGGGGCAGCACAAGAGACCCAGTACTTC
J gene: TRBJ2-1; D gene: NA; clone size: NA; V gene: TRBV5-1; CDR3 protein: CASSLGGNEQFF; CDR3 DNA: TGCGCCAGCAGCTTGGGAGGAAATGAGCAGTTCTTC
J gene: TRBJ1-4; D gene: NA; clone size: NA; V gene: TRBV4-2; CDR3 protein: CASSQEGAGFNEKLFF; CDR3 DNA: TGTGCCAGCAGCCAAGAAGGGGCAGGATTTAATGAAAAACTGTTTTTT
J gene: TRBJ2-5; D gene: NA; clone size: NA; V gene: TRBV5-1; CDR3 protein: CASSLGSQETQYF; CDR3 DNA: TGCGCCAGCAGCTTGGGTAGCCAAGAGACCCAGTACTTC
J gene: TRBJ2-1; D gene: TRBD2; clone size: NA; V gene: TRBV5-1; CDR3 protein: CASIEGTSGINEQFF; CDR3 DNA: TGCGCCAGCATCGAAGGGACTAGCGGGATCAATGAGCAGTTCTTC
J gene: TRBJ2-1; D gene: NA; clone size: NA; V gene: TRBV21-1; CDR3 protein: CASSTYRYNEQFF; CDR3 DNA: TGTGCCAGCAGCACCTATAGGTACAATGAGCAGTTCTTC
J gene: TRBJ2-6; D gene: NA; clone size: NA; V gene: TRBV5-8; CDR3 protein: CASSTGSSGANVLTF; CDR3 DNA: TGTGCCAGCAGCACGGGGAGCTCTGGGGCCAACGTCCTGACTTTC
J gene: TRBJ2-1; D gene: NA; clone size: NA; V gene: TRBV11-2; CDR3 protein: CASSLVASPSYNEQFF; CDR3 DNA: TGTGCCAGCAGCTTAGTAGCCTCACCCTCCTACAATGAGCAGTTCTTC
J gene: TRBJ2-5; D gene: NA; clone size: once; V gene: TRBV2; CDR3 protein: CASSDIANPGETQYF; CDR3 DNA: TGTGCCAGCAGTGATATTGCGAACCCGGGGGAGACCCAGTACTTC
J gene: TRBJ2-5; D gene: NA; clone size: NA; V gene: TRBV19; CDR3 protein: CASSRGNSETQYF; CDR3 DNA: TGTGCCAGTAGTCGGGGGAACTCGGAGACCCAGTACTTC
J gene: TRBJ2-1; D gene: NA; clone size: once; V gene: TRBV5-4; CDR3 protein: CASSYPGDLSEQFF; CDR3 DNA: TGTGCCAGCAGCTACCCGGGAGACTTGAGTGAGCAGTTCTTC
J gene: TRBJ2-7; D gene: TRBD1; clone size: NA; V gene: TRBV30; CDR3 protein: CARGQGPYEQYF; CDR3 DNA: TGTGCCCGGGGACAGGGGCCCTACGAGCAGTACTTC
J gene: TRBJ1-2; D gene: NA; clone size: NA; V gene: TRBV5-4; CDR3 protein: CASSSGTLPGYTF; CDR3 DNA: TGTGCCAGCAGCTCCGGGACCCTCCCTGGCTACACCTTC
J gene: TRBJ1-5; D gene: NA; clone size: NA; V gene: TRBV5-1; CDR3 protein: CASSLGAGSNQPQHF; CDR3 DNA: TGCGCCAGCAGCTTGGGGGCGGGGAGCAATCAGCCCCAGCATTTT
J gene: TRBJ2-3; D gene: NA; clone size: once; V gene: TRBV30; CDR3 protein: CAWSYGAPDTQYF; CDR3 DNA: TGTGCCTGGAGCTACGGAGCCCCAGATACGCAGTATTTT
J gene: TRBJ2-7; D gene: NA; clone size: NA; V gene: TRBV5-1; CDR3 protein: CASSFGYEQYF; CDR3 DNA: TGCGCCAGCAGCTTCGGGTACGAGCAGTACTTC
J gene: TRBJ2-2; D gene: NA; clone size: NA; V gene: TRBV9; CDR3 protein: CASSVATGALNTGELFF; CDR3 DNA: TGTGCCAGCAGCGTAGCTACAGGAGCCTTGAACACCGGGGAGCTGTTTTTT
J gene: TRBJ1-1; D gene: NA; clone size: NA; V gene: TRBV6-1; CDR3 protein: CASSERMGRLGDFF; CDR3 DNA: TGTGCCAGCAGTGAGAGGATGGGGCGCCTGGGGGATTTCTTT
J gene: TRBJ2-2; D gene: TRBD1; clone size: NA; V gene: TRBV9; CDR3 protein: CASRDTGGPGELFF; CDR3 DNA: TGTGCCAGCAGAGACACAGGGGGACCCGGGGAGCTGTTTTTT
J gene: TRBJ1-5; D gene: TRBD1; clone size: NA; V gene: TRBV10-3; CDR3 protein: CAISGGTGDQPQHF; CDR3 DNA: TGTGCCATCAGTGGGGGGACAGGGGATCAGCCCCAGCATTTT
J gene: TRBJ2-2; D gene: NA; clone size: NA; V gene: TRBV5-1; CDR3 protein: CASSVDSVVSGELFF; CDR3 DNA: TGCGCCAGCAGCGTGGACAGTGTTGTATCGGGGGAGCTGTTTTTT
J gene: TRBJ2-1; D gene: NA; clone size: NA; V gene: TRBV28; CDR3 protein: CASSQPKGSYEQFF; CDR3 DNA: TGTGCCAGCAGCCAACCTAAGGGGTCCTATGAGCAGTTCTTC
J gene: TRBJ2-3; D gene: NA; clone size: NA; V gene: TRBV12-5; CDR3 protein: CASGLVPGFRADTQYF; CDR3 DNA: TGTGCTAGTGGTTTGGTACCGGGGTTCAGGGCAGATACGCAGTATTTT
J gene: TRBJ1-3; D gene: TRBD1; clone size: NA; V gene: TRBV15; CDR3 protein: CATSRVGTGDRNTIYF; CDR3 DNA: TGTGCCACCAGCAGAGTAGGGACAGGGGATAGAAACACCATATATTTT
J gene: TRBJ2-1; D gene: NA; clone size: NA; V gene: TRBV7-2; CDR3 protein: CASSQSGLYNEQFF; CDR3 DNA: TGTGCCAGCAGCCAAAGCGGCCTCTACAATGAGCAGTTCTTC
J gene: TRBJ1-6; D gene: NA; clone size: NA; V gene: TRBV18; CDR3 protein: CASSPNPGANSPLHF; CDR3 DNA: TGTGCCAGCTCACCGAATCCAGGGGCTAATTCACCCCTCCACTTT
J gene: TRBJ1-2; D gene: TRBD1; clone size: NA; V gene: TRBV7-9; CDR3 protein: CASTPRTGINYGYTF; CDR3 DNA: TGTGCCAGCACCCCTCGGACAGGGATTAACTATGGCTACACCTTC
J gene: TRBJ2-7; D gene: NA; clone size: NA; V gene: TRBV30; CDR3 protein: CAWCQGSFGYEQYF; CDR3 DNA: TGTGCCTGGTGCCAGGGAAGCTTCGGCTACGAGCAGTACTTC
J gene: TRBJ2-7; D gene: TRBD2; clone size: once; V gene: TRBV27; CDR3 protein: CASSSGLAGGEQYF; CDR3 DNA: TGTGCCAGCAGTTCAGGACTAGCGGGGGGCGAGCAGTACTTC